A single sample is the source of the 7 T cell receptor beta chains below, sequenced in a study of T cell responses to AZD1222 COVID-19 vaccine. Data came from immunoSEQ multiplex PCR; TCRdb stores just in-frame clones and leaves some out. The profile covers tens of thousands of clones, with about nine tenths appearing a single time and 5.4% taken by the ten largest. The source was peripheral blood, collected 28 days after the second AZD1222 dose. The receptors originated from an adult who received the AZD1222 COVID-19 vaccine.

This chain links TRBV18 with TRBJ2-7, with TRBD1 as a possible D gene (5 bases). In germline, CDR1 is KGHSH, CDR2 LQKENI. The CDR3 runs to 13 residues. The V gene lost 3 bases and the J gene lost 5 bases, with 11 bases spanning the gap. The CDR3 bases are TGTGCCAGCTCACCGGGGCAGTTCCACGAGCAGTACTTC. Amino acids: CASSPGQFHEQYF.

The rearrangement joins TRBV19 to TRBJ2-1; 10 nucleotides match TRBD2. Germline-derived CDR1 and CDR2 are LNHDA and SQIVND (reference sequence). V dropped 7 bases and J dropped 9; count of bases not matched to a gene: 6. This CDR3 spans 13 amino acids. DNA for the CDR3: TGTGCCAGTACCTCAACTAGCGGGGTTGAGCAGTTCTTC. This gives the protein CASTSTSGVEQFF.

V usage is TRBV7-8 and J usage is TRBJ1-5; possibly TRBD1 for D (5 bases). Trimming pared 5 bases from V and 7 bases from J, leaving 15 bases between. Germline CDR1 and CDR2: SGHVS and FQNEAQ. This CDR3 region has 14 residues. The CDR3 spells CASSPQEGRQPQHF. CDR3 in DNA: TGTGCCAGCAGCCCACAGGAAGGGCGCCAGCCCCAGCATTTT. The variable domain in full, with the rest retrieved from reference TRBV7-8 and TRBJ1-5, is GAGVSQSPRYKVAKRGQDVALRCDPISGHVSLFWYQQALGQGPEFLTYFQNEAQLDKSGLPSDRFFAERPEGSVSTLKIQRTQQEDSAVYLCASSPQEGRQPQHFGDGTRLSIL.

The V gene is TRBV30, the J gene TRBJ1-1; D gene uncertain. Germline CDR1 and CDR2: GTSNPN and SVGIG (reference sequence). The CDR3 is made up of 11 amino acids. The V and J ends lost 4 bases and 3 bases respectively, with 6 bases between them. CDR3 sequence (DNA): TGTGCCTGGATAGGCGACACTGAAGCTTTCTTT. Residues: CAWIGDTEAFF.

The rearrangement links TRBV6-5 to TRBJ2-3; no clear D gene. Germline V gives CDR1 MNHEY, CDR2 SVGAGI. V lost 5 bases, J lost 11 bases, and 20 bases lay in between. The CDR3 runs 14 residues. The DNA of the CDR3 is TGTGCCAGCAGTACTGTCTGGGCGGACCCCAAGCAGTATTTT. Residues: CASSTVWADPKQYF.

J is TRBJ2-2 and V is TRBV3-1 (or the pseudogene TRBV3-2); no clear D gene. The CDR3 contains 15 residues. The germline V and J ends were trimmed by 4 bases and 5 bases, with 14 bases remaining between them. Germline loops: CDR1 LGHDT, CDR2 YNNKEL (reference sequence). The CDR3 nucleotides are TGTGCCAGCAGCCTAATCGCGGTTGGGACCGGGGAGCTGTTTTTT. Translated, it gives CASSLIAVGTGELFF.

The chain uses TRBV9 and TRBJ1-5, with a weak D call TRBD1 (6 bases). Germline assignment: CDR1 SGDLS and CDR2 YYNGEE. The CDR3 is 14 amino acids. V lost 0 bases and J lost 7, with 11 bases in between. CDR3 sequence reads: CASSVAGAGQPQHF. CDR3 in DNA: TGTGCCAGCAGCGTAGCAGGGGCTGGACAGCCCCAGCATTTT.